This T cell receptor beta chain stems from a study of TIL therapy for anti-PD-1-resistant metastatic lung cancer. Study information: Tumors had a median PD-L1 proportion score of about 6.6%. Most patients had lung adenocarcinoma.

As to this clone: Antigen: not known.

Stated time point: pre-treatment sample, taken before nivolumab and TIL therapy. Adults with stage 4 NSCLC were enrolled in a phase I trial. The libraries were made with immunoSEQ v3. Assay used: immunoSEQ multiplex PCR; TCRdb lists only in-frame clones, some missing. In the table there are 50,000 or so clones, about 80% of which are singletons. Notes on the study in general: Treatment-naive, never-smoker and oncogene-addicted patients were overrepresented in this highly selected cohort.

The sequencing here drew on blood, taken at baseline. The clonotype comes from a woman between 25 and 80 years old with non-small cell lung cancer.

CDR3 sequence reads: CASSLSTGGYGYTF. The CDR3 nucleotides are TGTGCCAGCAGTTTATCGACAGGGGGATATGGCTACACCTTC. The chain couples TRBV27 to TRBJ1-2; the match to TRBD1 covers 9 bases. Germline trimming cut 0 bases from V and 5 bases from J; bases unmatched to any gene: 1. The CDR3 sequence is 14 residues long. Germline V gene sequence: CDR1 MNHEY, CDR2 SMNVEV (reference sequence).